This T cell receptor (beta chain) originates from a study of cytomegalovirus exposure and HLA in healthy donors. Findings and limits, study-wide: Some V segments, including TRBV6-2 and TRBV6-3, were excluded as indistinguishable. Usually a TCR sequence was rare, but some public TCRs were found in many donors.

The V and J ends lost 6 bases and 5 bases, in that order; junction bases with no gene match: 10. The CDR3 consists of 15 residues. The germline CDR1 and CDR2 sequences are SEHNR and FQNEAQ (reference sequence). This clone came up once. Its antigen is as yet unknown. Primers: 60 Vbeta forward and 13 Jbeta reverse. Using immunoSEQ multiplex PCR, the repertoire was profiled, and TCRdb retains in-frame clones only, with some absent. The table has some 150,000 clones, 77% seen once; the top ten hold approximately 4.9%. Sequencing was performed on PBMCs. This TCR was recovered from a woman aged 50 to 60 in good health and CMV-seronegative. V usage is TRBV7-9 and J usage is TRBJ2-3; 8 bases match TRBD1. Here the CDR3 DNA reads TGTGCCAGCAGTTCCAGGACAGGGAGGATAGATACGCAGTATTTT. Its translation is CASSSRTGRIDTQYF.